This T cell receptor beta chain was sequenced for a study of blood T cell repertoires in COVID-19. This clone was counted between two and nine times. The method was immunoSEQ multiplex PCR; TCRdb's version includes in-frame clones alone and lacks a portion of them. The sample has approximately 160,000 clones; 75% to 85% are singletons. The germline CDR1 and CDR2 sequences are SQVTM and ANQGSEA. Unmatched junction bases numbered 4, after V lost 4 bases and J lost 5 bases. The CDR3 runs to 13 residues. The receptor was derived from a human donor in a cohort sampled during active COVID-19. The sequenced sample was peripheral blood. The chain joins TRBV29-1 to TRBJ2-1; 8 bases fit TRBD1. CDR3 residues: CSVAGGADNEQFF. In DNA form, the CDR3 reads TGCAGCGTTGCAGGGGGCGCGGACAATGAGCAGTTCTTC.